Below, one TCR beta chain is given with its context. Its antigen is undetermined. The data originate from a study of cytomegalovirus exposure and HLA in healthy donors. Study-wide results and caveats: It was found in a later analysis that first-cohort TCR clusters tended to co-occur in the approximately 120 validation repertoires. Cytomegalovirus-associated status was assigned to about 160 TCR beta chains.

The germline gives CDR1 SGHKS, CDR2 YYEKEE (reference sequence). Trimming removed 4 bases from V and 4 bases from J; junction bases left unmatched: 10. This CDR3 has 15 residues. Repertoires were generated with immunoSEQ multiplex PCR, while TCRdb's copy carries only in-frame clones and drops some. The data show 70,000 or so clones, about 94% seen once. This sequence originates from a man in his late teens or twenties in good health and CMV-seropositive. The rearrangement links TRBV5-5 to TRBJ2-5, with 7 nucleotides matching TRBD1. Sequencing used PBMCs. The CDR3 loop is CASSLTGSSGETQYF. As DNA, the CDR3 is TGTGCCAGCAGCCTGACAGGGTCCTCGGGAGAGACCCAGTACTTC.